The 29 T cell receptor beta chains listed next were all sequenced from one sample in a study of shared clonotypes between healthy human individuals. Produced via immunoSEQ multiplex PCR; TCRdb's table is partial and in-frame only. This table holds 950,000 to 1,100,000 clones, around 75% found once. Specimen: memory CD4+ T cells sorted from blood. As for subset: CD45RA-negative fraction. Source of these receptors: a man between 18 and 35 years old in good health.

V and J are TRBV7-2 and TRBJ2-7; possible D gene TRBD2, 5 bases. CDR1 is SGHTA, CDR2 FQGNSA, per germline. V was cut by 5 bases and J by 0 bases, with 11 bases left in between. The CDR3 runs 14 residues. CDR3: CASSQTGSSYEQYF. The CDR3 nucleotides read TGTGCCAGCAGCCAAACGGGGTCCTCCTACGAGCAGTACTTC.

The chain joins TRBV9 to TRBJ1-6, with no clear D. V lost 3 bases to trimming and J lost 7 bases, with 11 bases between them. The CDR3 extends over 14 amino acids. The germline V gene has CDR1 SGDLS and CDR2 YYNGEE. CDR3 in DNA: TGTGCCAGCAGCGGCGGAGATCTCAATTCACCCCTCCACTTT. Amino acid sequence: CASSGGDLNSPLHF. The complete variable domain, with remaining parts taken from reference TRBV9 and TRBJ1-6, reads DSGVTQTPKHLITATGQRVTLRCSPRSGDLSVYWYQQSLDQGLQFLIQYYNGEERAKGNILERFSAQQFPDLHSELNLSSLELGDSALYFCASSGGDLNSPLHFGNGTRLTVT.

This clone occurred a few times. J is TRBJ1-1 and V is TRBV30; perhaps TRBD1 as D (6 bases). There are 11 residues in the CDR3. Germline values: CDR1 GTSNPN, CDR2 SVGIG (reference sequence). Trimming left V 0 bases short and J 12 bases short, with 11 bases between. CDR3 amino acids: CAWSVGGATFF. The CDR3 region has the DNA TGTGCCTGGAGTGTGGGGGGGGCAACTTTCTTT.

The chain's CDR3 is CASNLQGLAGELFF. The CDR3 nucleotides are TGTGCCAGCAACTTGCAGGGTCTAGCCGGGGAGCTGTTTTTT. The chain couples TRBV6-1 to TRBJ2-2, with a weak D call TRBD1 (5 bases). The CDR3 is 14 residues long. CDR1 is MNHNS, CDR2 SASEGT, per germline. The germline V and J ends were trimmed by 7 bases and 6 bases, with 15 bases remaining between them.

The chain is built from TRBV30 and TRBJ1-3; maybe TRBD1 (5 bases). Trimming left V 6 bases short and J 0 bases short, with 18 bases between. CDR3 length: 16 amino acids. Germline V gene lookup returns CDR1 GTSNPN and CDR2 SVGIG (reference sequence). CDR3 nucleotides: TGTGCCTGCCCCCAAGGACCCGGGGGCTCTGGAAACACCATATATTTT. Residues: CACPQGPGGSGNTIYF.

The chain employs TRBV5-1 and TRBJ2-7; 7 positions agree with TRBD2. The germline V gene has CDR1 SGHRS and CDR2 YFSETQ. Losses at the gene ends were 3 bases for V and 0 bases for J; bases not matched to a gene: 6. The CDR3 sequence is 15 residues long. The CDR3 DNA follows: TGCGCCAGCAGCTGGGGGGGAGGACTCTCCTACGAGCAGTACTTC. This codes for CASSWGGGLSYEQYF. The entire variable domain, with the rest obtained from reference TRBV5-1 and TRBJ2-7, is as follows: KAGVTQTPRYLIKTRGQQVTLSCSPISGHRSVSWYQQTPGQGLQFLFEYFSETQRNKGNFPGRFSGRQFSNSRSEMNVSTLELGDSALYLCASSWGGGLSYEQYFGPGTRLTVT.

The table lists this clone with a count of one. The sample has other DNA sequences that encode this CDR3 too. V and J are TRBV19 and TRBJ1-1; TRBD1 is a possible D gene (5 bases). CDR1 LNHDA and CDR2 SQIVND come from the germline V gene (reference sequence). V was shortened by 9 bases and J by 1 base, with 12 bases between the two germline ends. The CDR3 length is 13 residues. The DNA of the CDR3 is TGTGCCAGCTCGGCGGGGCGGAACACTGAAGCTTTCTTT. Translation: CASSAGRNTEAFF.

This clone was seen a single time. The junction differs from germline at one of its ends, possibly a read error. The rearrangement uses TRBV29-1 and TRBJ2-1; the D is unclear. The CDR3 spans 14 residues. CDR1 is SQVTM and CDR2 is ANQGSEA in the germline V gene. In DNA, the CDR3 is TGCAGCGTCGAAGCGCTCAGCTCCTACAATGAGCAGTTCTTC. Protein product: CSVEALSSYNEQFF.

The CDR3 bases are TGTGCCAGCAGCGCGGGGGGGACCGTAAGGGAGACCCAGTACTTC. Protein product: CASSAGGTVRETQYF. This chain joins TRBV28 and TRBJ2-5, with 9 bases lining up with TRBD2. The CDR3 loop spans 15 amino acids. CDR1 and CDR2 from the germline V gene are MDHEN and SYDVKM. J was trimmed by 5 bases and V by 6 bases; bases with no gene match: 10.

The V and J genes are TRBV6-4 and TRBJ2-4; D is unresolved. The CDR3 runs 15 residues. The V end lost 1 base, the J end lost 0 bases, and 7 bases lay between the germline ends. Germline V gene sequence: CDR1 MRHNA, CDR2 SNTAGT. The CDR3 is CASSDFSLAKNIQYF. CDR3 bases: TGTGCCAGCAGTGACTTTTCTTTAGCCAAAAACATTCAGTACTTC.

This clone came up once. The chain is built from TRBV2 and TRBJ2-6; D is undetermined. The germline V and J ends were trimmed by 1 base and 0 bases, with 7 bases remaining between them. This CDR3 is built from 16 residues. CDR1 and CDR2 (germline): SNHLY, FYNNEI. The CDR3 sequence: CASSEGRSSGANVLTF. The CDR3 DNA reads as TGTGCCAGCAGTGAAGGGCGGTCCTCTGGGGCCAACGTCCTGACTTTC. Full variable domain (rest looked up from reference TRBV2 and TRBJ2-6): EPEVTQTPSHQVTQMGQEVILRCVPISNHLYFYWYRQILGQKVEFLVSFYNNEISEKSEIFDDQFSVERPDGSNFTLKIRSTKLEDSAMYFCASSEGRSSGANVLTFGAGSRLTVL.

The V and J genes are TRBV11-2 and TRBJ2-2; 7 bases line up with TRBD1. This CDR3 is built from 14 residues. Germline loops: CDR1 SGHAT, CDR2 FQNNGV. V shed 5 bases, J shed 2 bases, and the junction held 2 bases outside the gene matches. As DNA, the CDR3 is TGTGCCAGCAGCGGGACAGCTAACACCGGGGAGCTGTTTTTT. Protein: CASSGTANTGELFF.

The chain has TRBV21-1 and TRBJ1-1. TRBV21-1 constitutes a pseudogene. The CDR3 is 15 amino acids. CDR3 sequence (DNA): TGTGCCAGCAGCAAATTGCGCAGTATGAACACTGAAGCTTTCTTT. It yields the protein CASSKLRSMNTEAFF.

The chain couples TRBV5-6 to TRBJ2-3, with 7 positions matching TRBD2. The germline CDR1 and CDR2 sequences are SGHDT and YYEEEE. V lost 1 base to trimming and J lost 5 bases; unmatched junction nucleotides: 7. The CDR3 sequence is 15 residues long. The CDR3 nucleotides are TGTGCCAGCAGCTTGTTCGCGGGAGCGAAAGATACGCAGTATTTT. This sequence encodes CASSLFAGAKDTQYF.

This clone has a handful of counts. The V call is TRBV18, the J call TRBJ2-1; D possibly corresponds to TRBD1 (5 bases). V dropped 6 bases and J dropped 7 bases, with 13 bases sitting between them. Looked up from germline, CDR1 is KGHSH and CDR2 is LQKENI. The CDR3 contains 13 residues. The CDR3 DNA sequence: TGTGCCAGCTCCCGACAGTCGAGAAATGAGCAGTTCTTC. Protein product: CASSRQSRNEQFF.

Here the CDR3 reads CASNRDLLNYGYTF. CDR3 DNA: TGTGCCAGCAACCGGGACCTTCTCAACTATGGCTACACCTTC. V usage is TRBV6-1 and J usage is TRBJ1-2; possible D gene TRBD1, 5 bases. Germline V lookup: CDR1 MNHNS, CDR2 SASEGT. Trimming left V 7 bases short and J 2 bases short, with 14 bases between. The CDR3 runs 14 residues.

The V and J genes are TRBV5-1 and TRBJ1-1; 9 bases agree with TRBD1. J lost 5 bases, V lost 0 bases, and 8 bases had no gene match. Per the germline V gene, CDR1 is SGHRS and CDR2 is YFSETQ. The CDR3 consists of 16 residues. CDR3 DNA: TGCGCCAGCAGCTTGGCTGGGACAGGGTGGAGGACTGAAGCTTTCTTT. Its translation is CASSLAGTGWRTEAFF.

The chain is built from TRBV7-3 and TRBJ2-1; D gene uncertain. The germline CDR1 and CDR2 sequences are SGHTA and FQGTGA. This CDR3 comprises 19 residues. Trimming stripped 0 bases from V and 6 bases from J, with 24 bases between. The CDR3 bases are TGTGCCAGCAGCTTAACGACCCATTCGGGTGGAGAAAAGGTCAATGAGCAGTTCTTC. Translated: CASSLTTHSGGEKVNEQFF.

The chain recombines TRBV10-3 with TRBJ2-4; no clear D. The CDR3 has 14 amino acids. Germline V gene sequence: CDR1 ENHRY, CDR2 SYGVKD. The V gene lost 4 bases and the J gene lost 0 bases, with 7 bases spanning the gap. CDR3 residues: CAISAGVAKNIQYF. CDR3 nucleotides: TGTGCCATCAGTGCCGGAGTAGCCAAAAACATTCAGTACTTC.

In its sample, this clone was seen once. The chain carries TRBV28 and TRBJ2-2; 8 bases match TRBD2. In germline, CDR1 is MDHEN, CDR2 SYDVKM. J gave up 1 base and V 5 bases, and 0 bases lay outside the gene matches. The length of the CDR3 is 14 residues. CDR3 nucleotides: TGTGCCAGCAGTCGGGGGGGGAACACCGGGGAGCTGTTTTTT. It encodes CASSRGGNTGELFF.

V gene TRBV30 combines with J gene TRBJ1-6; TRBD1 might be the D (6 bases). V was trimmed by 2 bases and J by 6 bases, leaving 14 bases between them. The CDR3 is 15 residues long. CDR1 and CDR2 (germline): GTSNPN, SVGIG (reference sequence). This CDR3 reads CAWSPLQGANSPLHF. DNA of the CDR3: TGTGCCTGGAGTCCCCTACAGGGTGCTAATTCACCCCTCCACTTT.

In this sample, this clone turned up a few times. The rearrangement joins TRBV11-2 to TRBJ2-3; possibly TRBD2 for D (6 bases). Germline loops: CDR1 SGHAT, CDR2 FQNNGV. The CDR3 is made up of 14 amino acids. V was pared by 5 bases and J by 0 bases, with 9 bases between. CDR3 in amino acids: CASSQRVSTDTQYF. The CDR3 DNA reads as TGTGCCAGCAGCCAGCGGGTTAGCACAGATACGCAGTATTTT.

This rearrangement joins TRBV7-2 to TRBJ1-6, with D uncertain. V lost 7 bases, J lost 1 base, and 11 bases lay in between. Germline V gives CDR1 SGHTA, CDR2 FQGNSA. CDR3 length equals 15 residues. This CDR3 is CASKKDESYNSPLHF. CDR3 DNA sequence: TGTGCCAGCAAAAAGGATGAATCCTATAATTCACCCCTCCACTTT.

This chain connects TRBV5-1 to TRBJ1-1; D uncertain. With 2 bases removed from V and 0 bases from J, the gap between germline ends came to 8 bases. Germline V CDR1 and CDR2: SGHRS, YFSETQ. The CDR3 totals 14 residues. The chain's CDR3 is CASSFETLNTEAFF. The CDR3 DNA is TGCGCCAGCAGCTTTGAGACACTGAACACTGAAGCTTTCTTT.

In this sample, this clone turned up once. The chain is built from TRBV7-8 and TRBJ1-6, with 11 positions matching TRBD1. Trimming took 3 bases from V and 9 from J; bases not matched to a gene: 4. The length of the CDR3 is 15 residues. Germline loops: CDR1 SGHVS, CDR2 FQNEAQ. CDR3 bases: TGTGCCAGCAGCTTCATTGGACAGGGGGCTTCACCCCTCCACTTT. This translates into CASSFIGQGASPLHF. The whole variable domain, remainder taken from reference TRBV7-8 and TRBJ1-6, is GAGVSQSPRYKVAKRGQDVALRCDPISGHVSLFWYQQALGQGPEFLTYFQNEAQLDKSGLPSDRFFAERPEGSVSTLKIQRTQQEDSAVYLCASSFIGQGASPLHFGNGTRLTVT.

The CDR3 region is CASVSGGSGYEQYF. For the CDR3, the DNA is TGTGCCAGCGTTAGCGGGGGATCGGGATACGAGCAGTACTTC. J is TRBJ2-7 and V is TRBV28, with 9 positions matching TRBD2. Germline V gives CDR1 MDHEN, CDR2 SYDVKM. After removal of 8 bases from V and 4 bases from J, the junction contained 9 bases not matched to a gene. The CDR3 sequence is 14 residues long.

As to this clone: This specimen includes other DNA sequences encoding the same CDR3. The chain is built from TRBV6-1 and TRBJ2-7; 11 bases align to TRBD2. V trimming: 5 bases; J trimming: 4 bases; junction bases outside the gene matches: 7. CDR3 length equals 15 residues. Germline lookup yields CDR1 MNHNS and CDR2 SASEGT. The CDR3 sequence is CASSWTSGSSYEQYF. The DNA of the CDR3 is TGTGCCAGCAGTTGGACTAGCGGGTCTTCTTACGAGCAGTACTTC.

This sequence joins TRBV7-9 and TRBJ1-6, with 10 bases identical to TRBD1. V lost 1 base, J lost 6 bases, and 9 bases stayed unmatched. The germline CDR1 and CDR2 sequences are SEHNR and FQNEAQ (reference sequence). The CDR3 is made up of 18 amino acids. CDR3 loop: CASSLGTGGMVSNSPLHF. The DNA for the CDR3 is TGTGCCAGCAGCTTAGGGACAGGGGGAATGGTTAGTAATTCACCCCTCCACTTT.

This clone has only one observation. The V call is TRBV10-3, the J call TRBJ2-3; TRBD2 matches at 9 bases. This CDR3 has 16 residues. Germline V lookup: CDR1 ENHRY, CDR2 SYGVKD. The J segment lost 3 bases and the V segment lost 2 bases, leaving 6 bases of the junction unmatched. CDR3 DNA: TGTGCCATCAGTGAGGCCGCGGGAGGGCCGACAGATACGCAGTATTTT. It codes for CAISEAAGGPTDTQYF.